These T cell receptor beta chains were read from a single sample in a study of cytomegalovirus exposure and HLA in healthy donors. Generated by immunoSEQ multiplex PCR, the TCRdb table keeps only in-frame clones and is missing some. The sample has about 110,000 clones, about 90% seen once. The sample comprised PBMCs. The receptor source for this set is a woman between 18 and 29 years old in good health and CMV-seronegative. The CDR3 runs from the conserved cysteine through the conserved F or W. The D gene is left open where the match is weak. A row's size may be missing; if present it is once, few, many or a size class.

clone size,V gene,J gene,D gene,CDR3 length,CDR3 DNA,CDR3 protein
-,TRBV6-1,TRBJ1-3,-,16,TGTGCCAGCAGTGAAGCGTACAGACACTCTGGAAACACCATATATTTT,CASSEAYRHSGNTIYF
once,TRBV5-1,TRBJ1-5,-,15,TGCGCCAGCAGCTTGGCGGACAAGGGCAATCAGCCCCAGCATTTT,CASSLADKGNQPQHF
-,TRBV7-2,TRBJ2-4,TRBD1,16,TGTGCCAGCAGCCCAATTCCCGGGACAGGGAAAAACATTCAGTACTTC,CASSPIPGTGKNIQYF
once,TRBV4-3,TRBJ2-3,-,14,TGCGCCAGCAGCCAAGATCGAGCCACAGATACGCAGTATTTT,CASSQDRATDTQYF
-,TRBV4-3,TRBJ2-4,-,16,TGCGCCAGCAGCCAAGGATGGGGGGGGCGTGGAGACATTCAGTACTTC,CASSQGWGGRGDIQYF
-,TRBV13,TRBJ2-3,-,13,TGTGCCAGCAGCGCGGATGCCACAGATACGCAGTATTTT,CASSADATDTQYF
-,TRBV6-5,TRBJ1-2,TRBD1,12,TGTGCCAGCAGTGACAGGGCATATGGCTACACCTTC,CASSDRAYGYTF
-,TRBV7-2,TRBJ2-1,-,15,TGTGCCAGCAGCTTAAGTAGCGGTCCCTACAATGAGCAGTTCTTC,CASSLSSGPYNEQFF
-,TRBV7-6,TRBJ2-2,-,17,TGTGCCAGCAGCCCCATATCCTCTCAGGGACAACCCGGGGAGCTGTTTTTT,CASSPISSQGQPGELFF
-,TRBV11-2,TRBJ2-3,TRBD1,17,TGTGCCAGCAGCTATCGAGGGGGACAGTCTAGCACAGATACGCAGTATTTT,CASSYRGGQSSTDTQYF
-,TRBV28,TRBJ1-6,-,14,TGTGCCAGCAGTCCCATTACAGGGAATTCACCCCTCCACTTT,CASSPITGNSPLHF
once,TRBV30,TRBJ2-1,TRBD2,17,TGTGCCTGGAGTGTAATCCCTCTAGCGGGAGGGCGAAATGAGCAGTTCTTC,CAWSVIPLAGGRNEQFF
once,TRBV30,TRBJ1-4,-,13,TGTGCCTGGAGTGTACTTCGAAATGAAAAACTGTTTTTT,CAWSVLRNEKLFF
-,TRBV15,TRBJ2-1,-,16,TGTGCCACCAGCAGAGATCTAGTTGGTGGGTACAATGAGCAGTTCTTC,CATSRDLVGGYNEQFF
-,TRBV16,TRBJ2-7,-,14,TGTGCCAGCAGCCAATTATCAGTAACCTACGAGCAGTACTTC,CASSQLSVTYEQYF
-,TRBV27,TRBJ1-5,-,13,TGTGCCAGCAGTCTTGACAGGTATCAGCCCCAGCATTTT,CASSLDRYQPQHF
-,TRBV9,TRBJ2-3,TRBD1,15,TGTGCCAGCAGCGTAGCTCCAGGGGGAGCAGATACGCAGTATTTT,CASSVAPGGADTQYF
-,TRBV7-2,TRBJ1-1,-,14,TGTGCCAGCAGCCGTTTAGGGGGTTACACTGAAGCTTTCTTT,CASSRLGGYTEAFF
-,TRBV13,TRBJ2-1,TRBD1,16,TGTGCCAGCAGCTTGGAGGAAGGGGGCTTAAACAATGAGCAGTTCTTC,CASSLEEGGLNNEQFF
-,TRBV7-2,TRBJ2-1,TRBD2,14,TGTGCCAGCAGCGTAGAGGGGACTAGCGGGAGGACGGTCTTC,CASSVEGTSGRTVF
-,TRBV4-2,TRBJ2-1,TRBD2,15,TGTGCCAGCAGCCCCTCGACTAGCGGGGGGTATGAGCAGTTCTTC,CASSPSTSGGYEQFF
-,TRBV27,TRBJ2-1,-,13,TGTGCCAGCAGTGCCGGATCTAGTTCTGAGCAGTTCTTC,CASSAGSSSEQFF
-,TRBV6-5,TRBJ1-2,TRBD1,13,TGTGCCAGCACCAGGGACAGACACTATGGCTACACCTTC,CASTRDRHYGYTF
-,TRBV10-2,TRBJ1-1,TRBD1,12,TGCGCCAGCGGGACAGGAGGGACTGAAGCTTTCTTT,CASGTGGTEAFF
-,TRBV5-1,TRBJ1-4,TRBD1,15,TGCGCCAGCAGCTTGGCCGGGACAGGGAATGAAAAACTGTTTTTT,CASSLAGTGNEKLFF
-,TRBV11-2,TRBJ2-5,TRBD2,16,TGTGCCAGCAGCTTAGTAACTAGCGGACCCCAAGAGACCCAGTACTTC,CASSLVTSGPQETQYF
-,TRBV11-2,TRBJ1-1,-,14,TGTGCCAGCAGCTTAGTTTCGTTCCCTCCGGGAGCTTTCTTT,CASSLVSFPPGAFF
many,TRBV28,TRBJ2-7,TRBD2,14,TGTGCCAGCACTCCGGGACTAGCGGGGTCCGAGCAGTACTTC,CASTPGLAGSEQYF
-,TRBV11-2,TRBJ2-2,-,15,TGTGCCAGCAGCCCCTGGGACAACCGGGGCGGGGAGCTGTTTTTT,CASSPWDNRGGELFF
-,TRBV16,TRBJ2-3,TRBD2,16,TGTGCCAGCAGCTTGGAGACTAGCGGGGTGAAAGATACGCAGTATTTT,CASSLETSGVKDTQYF
-,TRBV5-1,TRBJ2-1,-,14,TGCGCCAGCAGCCCCTGGGAGCCAGGCAATGAGCAGTTCTTC,CASSPWEPGNEQFF
-,TRBV7-9,TRBJ2-7,-,12,TGTGCCAGCAGCACCGACAGCTACGAGCAGTACTTC,CASSTDSYEQYF